Presented here are 13 T cell receptor beta chains from one specimen sequenced in a study of T cell responses to AZD1222 COVID-19 vaccine. Profiling relied on immunoSEQ multiplex PCR, and the TCRdb table lists in-frame clones only, not all of them. The sample carries approximately 180,000 clones, roughly nine tenths recorded once. The specimen was peripheral blood, collected on day 0 of AZD1222 vaccination. The receptors shown here come from an adult in good health.

The chain employs TRBV28 and TRBJ1-6; 11 bases line up with TRBD1. This CDR3 comprises 17 residues. Germline V gene data show CDR1 as MDHEN and CDR2 as SYDVKM. With 5 bases clipped from V and 6 bases from J, the junction kept 9 bases outside the gene matches. In DNA, the CDR3 is TGTGCCAGCAGTCCCCTCGGACAGGGGGCCCGTAATTCACCCCTCCACTTT. Its translation: CASSPLGQGARNSPLHF.

This clone was picked up a small number of times. V is TRBV9 and J is TRBJ1-4; D is perhaps TRBD1 (5 bases). The CDR3 is 16 residues long. V lost 4 bases and J lost 5, with 18 bases in between. CDR1 is SGDLS, CDR2 YYNGEE, per germline. For the CDR3, the DNA is TGTGCCAGCAGCACCGACTTACACGGGGCCAATGAAAAACTGTTTTTT. Protein sequence: CASSTDLHGANEKLFF.

The CDR3 DNA is TGTGCCAGCAGCCAGGCGTCGACAGCAACTAATGAAAAACTGTTTTTT. This translates into CASSQASTATNEKLFF. The chain combines TRBV4-2 with TRBJ1-4, with D perhaps matching TRBD1 (5 bases). The CDR3 contains 16 residues. Germline V gene sequence: CDR1 LGHNA, CDR2 YNFKEQ. Trimming shortened V by 3 bases and J by 0 bases, and 11 bases separated the two germline ends.

V gene TRBV19 combines with J gene TRBJ2-1; tentatively, D is TRBD2 (5 bases). This CDR3 comprises 13 residues. CDR1 is LNHDA, CDR2 SQIVND, per germline (reference sequence). V was shortened by 8 bases and J by 3 bases, with 11 bases between the two germline ends. The CDR3 DNA is TGTGCCAGTTCGAGCGGTTTCTACAATGAGCAGTTCTTC. Its protein product is CASSSGFYNEQFF.

The table lists this clone with a few counts. The chain recombines TRBV7-3 with TRBJ2-5; D might be TRBD2 (5 bases). The germline gives CDR1 SGHTA, CDR2 FQGTGA. V was pared by 2 bases and J by 0 bases, with 13 bases between. The CDR3 is 16 residues long. CDR3 coding DNA: TGTGCCAGCAGCTTATCCGTGGGTAGCGACCAAGAGACCCAGTACTTC. Amino acids: CASSLSVGSDQETQYF.

This chain links TRBV4-2 with TRBJ2-5; TRBD2 aligns across 9 bases. The trim removed 6 bases at V and 6 bases at J, leaving 17 bases unmatched. Germline CDR1 and CDR2: LGHNA and YNFKEQ. The CDR3 consists of 17 residues. The CDR3 coding sequence is TGTGCCAGCAGGCCCGAAGTGAACGCGGGAGGGCCCAAGACCCAGTACTTC. Its translation is CASRPEVNAGGPKTQYF.

J is TRBJ1-4 and V is TRBV30; 7 positions match TRBD1. Trimming removed 3 bases from V and 0 bases from J; junction bases left unmatched: 1. Germline CDR1 reads GTSNPN; CDR2 reads SVGIG (reference sequence). CDR3 length: 14 residues. CDR3 protein: CAWRGTATNEKLFF. The CDR3 nucleotides are TGTGCCTGGAGAGGGACAGCAACTAATGAAAAACTGTTTTTT. Full variable domain (rest looked up from reference TRBV30 and TRBJ1-4): SQTIHQWPATLVQPVGSPLSLECTVEGTSNPNLYWYRQAAGRGLQLLFYSVGIGQISSEVPQNLSASRPQDRQFILSSKKLLLSDSGFYLCAWRGTATNEKLFFGSGTQLSVL.

The chain links TRBV4-1 to TRBJ1-2; D not certain. The CDR3 covers 15 residues. V was cut by 1 base and J by 2 bases, with 11 bases left in between. In germline, CDR1 is MGHRA, CDR2 YSYEKL. CDR3 in amino acids: CASSQAEHRNYGYTF. As DNA, the CDR3 is TGCGCCAGCAGCCAAGCGGAACACCGAAACTATGGCTACACCTTC.

The chain carries TRBV6-5 and TRBJ2-1; the match to TRBD2 covers 7 bases. This CDR3 is built from 15 residues. The germline CDR1 and CDR2 sequences are MNHEY and SVGAGI. V lost 2 bases, J lost 7 bases, and 8 bases stayed unmatched. The CDR3 DNA follows: TGTGCCAGCAGTTACAGGAGCGGGAAACCGAATGAGCAGTTCTTC. Its protein is CASSYRSGKPNEQFF.

This clone was observed a single time. J is TRBJ2-3 and V is TRBV20-1; D gene ambiguous. Germline V gene lookup returns CDR1 DFQATT and CDR2 SNEGSKA (reference sequence). The CDR3 length is 11 residues. Trimming removed 3 bases from V and 6 bases from J, with 7 bases in between. CDR3 region: CSARVRDTQYF. In DNA form, the CDR3 reads TGCAGTGCTAGGGTGAGGGATACGCAGTATTTT.

The V call is TRBV6-2 or TRBV6-3, the J call TRBJ2-7; 8 bases are a match to TRBD1. V trimming: 5 bases; J trimming: 5 bases; junction bases outside the gene matches: 8. From germline, CDR1 is MNHEY and CDR2 SVGEGT. The CDR3 is 14 amino acids. The CDR3 region is CASSMTGVPHEQYF. CDR3 sequence (DNA): TGTGCCAGCAGTATGACAGGGGTTCCCCACGAGCAGTACTTC.

The V and J genes are TRBV7-9 and TRBJ1-2; D ambiguous. Germline values: CDR1 SEHNR, CDR2 FQNEAQ (reference sequence). CDR3 length equals 14 residues. V was clipped by 4 bases and J by 0 bases, with 9 bases between them. The CDR3 sequence: CASSSTYANYGYTF. The CDR3 nucleotides read TGTGCCAGCAGCTCGACTTACGCTAACTATGGCTACACCTTC.

This chain joins TRBV7-6 and TRBJ2-1; TRBD2 matches 10 bases. Germline CDR1 is SGHVS and CDR2 is FNYEAQ. CDR3 size: 17 residues. J was trimmed by 9 bases and V by 3 bases; bases with no gene match: 14. CDR3 sequence (DNA): TGTGCCAGCAGCTTGATATCCAGCGGGAGGGCCCATGGTGAGCAGTTCTTC. Protein: CASSLISSGRAHGEQFF.